This TCR beta chain comes out of a study of long-term antiretroviral therapy in people with HIV. General study results and limits: The study collected no data on ART adherence, viral resistance or therapy changes.

An immunoSEQ assay, version v3.0, was performed at survey level. For every sample, sequencing targeted about 35,000-55,000 T-cell genomes. Repertoires were generated with immunoSEQ multiplex PCR, while TCRdb's copy carries only in-frame clones and drops some. Among around 20,000 clones listed, around 85% were seen once. As regards this clone: Its target is not known.

Trimming took off 4 bases at V and 5 bases at J, with 12 bases between the two ends. This CDR3 comprises 13 residues. Germline CDR1 and CDR2: KGHSH and LQKENI. The sample was unsorted PBMCs, taken approximately 4 years after starting antiretroviral therapy. The chain combines TRBV18 with TRBJ2-7, with D maybe TRBD1 (6 bases). This receptor was obtained from a man younger than 30 with HIV. In DNA form, the CDR3 reads TGTGCCAGCTCACAAGGGACAACCGACGAGCAGTACTTC. This codes for CASSQGTTDEQYF. Variable domain in full (rest from reference TRBV18 and TRBJ2-7): NAGVMQNPRHLVRRRGQEARLRCSPMKGHSHVYWYRQLPEEGLKFMVYLQKENIIDESGMPKERFSAEFPKEGPSILRIQQVVRGDSAAYFCASSQGTTDEQYFGPGTRLTVT.